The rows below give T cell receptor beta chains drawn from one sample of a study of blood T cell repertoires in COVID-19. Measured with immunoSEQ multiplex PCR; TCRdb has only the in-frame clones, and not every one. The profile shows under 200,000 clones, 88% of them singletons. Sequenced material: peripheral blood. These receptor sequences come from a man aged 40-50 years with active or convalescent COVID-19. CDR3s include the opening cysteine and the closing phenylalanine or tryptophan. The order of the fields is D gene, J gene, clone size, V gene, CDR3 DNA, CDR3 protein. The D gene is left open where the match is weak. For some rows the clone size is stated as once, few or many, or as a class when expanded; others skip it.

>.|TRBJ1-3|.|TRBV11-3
TGTGCCAGCAGCTTAGGACCGAGGAATTTAGGAAACACCATATATTTT
CASSLGPRNLGNTIYF
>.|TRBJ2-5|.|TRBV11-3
TGTGCCAGCAGCACGAGACGACAACTTCAAGAGACCCAGTACTTC
CASSTRRQLQETQYF
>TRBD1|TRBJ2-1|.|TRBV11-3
TGTGCCAGCAGACAGGGGGCCGCCTACAATGAGCAGTTCTTC
CASRQGAAYNEQFF
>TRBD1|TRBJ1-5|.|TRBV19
TGTGCCAGTACCGATAAGACAGGGAAGAGCAATCAGCCCCAGCATTTT
CASTDKTGKSNQPQHF
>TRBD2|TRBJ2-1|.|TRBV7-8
TGTGCCAGCAGCACACGACGAACAGGGTCGGAACTAGCGGGGTACAATGAGCAGTTCTTC
CASSTRRTGSELAGYNEQFF
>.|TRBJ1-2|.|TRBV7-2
TGTGCCAGCAGCTCAAGGGGTAGGGGGAACTATGGCTACACCTTC
CASSSRGRGNYGYTF
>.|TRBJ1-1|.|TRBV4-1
TGCGCCAGCAGCCAAGATTGGACAGCGGAGAACACTGAAGCTTTCTTT
CASSQDWTAENTEAFF
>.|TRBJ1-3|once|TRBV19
TGTGCCAGTGAAACAGGGTGGGGAAACACCATATATTTT
CASETGWGNTIYF
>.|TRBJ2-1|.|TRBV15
TGTGCCACCAGCGGCGAACAGGCGAGCTCCTACAATGAGCAGTTCTTC
CATSGEQASSYNEQFF
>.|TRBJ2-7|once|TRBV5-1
TGCGCCAGCAGCTCATGGACAGATCAGCGCGTACGATGTGAGCAGTACTTC
CASSSWTDQRVRCEQYF
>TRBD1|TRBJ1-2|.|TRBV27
TGTGCCAGCAGTCCGGGACAGGGGACTAGCGGCTACACCTTC
CASSPGQGTSGYTF
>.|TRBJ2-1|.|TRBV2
TGTGCCAGCAGTGAGTCCCCGACAGAGTACAATGAGCAGTTCTTC
CASSESPTEYNEQFF
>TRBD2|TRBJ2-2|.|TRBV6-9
TGTGCCAGCAGTTCAGCGGGGGGGCCCACCGGGGAGCTGTTTTTT
CASSSAGGPTGELFF
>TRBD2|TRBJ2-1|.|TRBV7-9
TGTGCCAGCAGCTTTGGTACTAGCGGGAATGAGCAGTTCTTC
CASSFGTSGNEQFF
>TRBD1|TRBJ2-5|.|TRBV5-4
TGTGCCAGCAGCACACCAAGGACAGGGGGATTAGGTGAGACCCAGTACTTC
CASSTPRTGGLGETQYF
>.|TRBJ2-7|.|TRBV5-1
TGCGCCAGCAGCTTGCGACGGCAGGGAGGATCCTACGAGCAGTACTTC
CASSLRRQGGSYEQYF
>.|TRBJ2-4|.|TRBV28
TGTGCCAGCAGTTTATCTCAGGGGGCCAAAAACATTCAGTACTTC
CASSLSQGAKNIQYF
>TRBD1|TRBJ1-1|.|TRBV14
TGTGCCAGCAGCCAAGTCCATCGACAGGGTCGGGGAACTGAAGCTTTCTTT
CASSQVHRQGRGTEAFF
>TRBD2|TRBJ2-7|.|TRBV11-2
TGTGCCAGCAGGGGGGGGAACTACGAGCAGTACTTC
CASRGGNYEQYF
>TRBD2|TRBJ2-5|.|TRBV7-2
TGTGCCAGCAGCTTAGTCGGCGGGAGAGAGACCCAGTACTTC
CASSLVGGRETQYF
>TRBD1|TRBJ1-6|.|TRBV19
TGTGCCAGTAGTTTTCCCGGGACAGGGAATTCACCCCTCCACTTT
CASSFPGTGNSPLHF
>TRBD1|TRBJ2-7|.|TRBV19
TGTGCCAGTAGTCCCAAGACAGGGGCCCCCTACGAGCAGTACTTC
CASSPKTGAPYEQYF
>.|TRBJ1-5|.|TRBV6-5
TGTGCCAGCAGCTCCGGGAACAATCAGCCCCAGCATTTT
CASSSGNNQPQHF
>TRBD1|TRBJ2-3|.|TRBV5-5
TGTGCCAGCAGCTCAGGACAGGGGACAGATACGCAGTATTTT
CASSSGQGTDTQYF
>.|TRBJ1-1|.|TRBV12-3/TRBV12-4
TGTGCCAGCGAGCGGGGGGGTGAAGCTTTCTTT
CASERGGEAFF
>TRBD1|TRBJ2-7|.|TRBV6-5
TGTGCCAGCAGTTACTCGACAGGGTTAGCCTACGAGCAGTACTTC
CASSYSTGLAYEQYF
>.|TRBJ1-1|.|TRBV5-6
TGTGCCAGCAGCTTGCTCGGTTCAGCTTTCTTT
CASSLLGSAFF
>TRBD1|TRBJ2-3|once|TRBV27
TGTGCCAGCAGTGGAGTGGGACAGGGGGGAGGTACGCAGTATTTT
CASSGVGQGGGTQYF
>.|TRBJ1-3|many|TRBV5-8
TGTGCCAGCAGCTTTACAGGGTCTGGAAACACCATATATTTT
CASSFTGSGNTIYF
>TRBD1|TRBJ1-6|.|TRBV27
TGTGCCAGCAGTCCAGGAGACAGGGCCATTTTTTCTAGCTCCTATAATTCACCCCTCCACTTT
CASSPGDRAIFSSSYNSPLHF
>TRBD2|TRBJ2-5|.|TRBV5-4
TGTGCCAGCAGCTTCTCGCGGGGGGGCCTGGAGACCCAGTACTTC
CASSFSRGGLETQYF
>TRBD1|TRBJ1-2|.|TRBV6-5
TGTGCCAGCAGACCGGGACAGAGCTATGGCTACACCTTC
CASRPGQSYGYTF
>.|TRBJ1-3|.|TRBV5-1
TGCGCCAGCAGCTTGGATCGCAGGTCGGGAAACACCATATATTTT
CASSLDRRSGNTIYF
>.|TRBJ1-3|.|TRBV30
TGTGCCTGGAGTGTAGGTAAACTGGCGGAAAACACCATATATTTT
CAWSVGKLAENTIYF
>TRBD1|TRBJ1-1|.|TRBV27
TGTGCCAGCAGTTTTTTATCGACAGGGGGCTACACTGAAGCTTTCTTT
CASSFLSTGGYTEAFF
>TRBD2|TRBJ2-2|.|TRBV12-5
TGTGCTAGTGAACAGCGGGAGGTTCCCGGGGAGCTGTTTTTT
CASEQREVPGELFF
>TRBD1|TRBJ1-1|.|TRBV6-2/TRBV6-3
TGTGCCAGCAGTGTACAGGGGGCTAACACTGAAGCTTTCTTT
CASSVQGANTEAFF
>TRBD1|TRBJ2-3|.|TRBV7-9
TGTGCCAGCAGCTTCTATCATAGAACCGGGACAGGGAGCACAGATACGCAGTATTTT
CASSFYHRTGTGSTDTQYF
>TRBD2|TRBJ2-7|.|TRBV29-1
TGCAGCGGGACTAGCGCCTACGAGCAGTACTTC
CSGTSAYEQYF
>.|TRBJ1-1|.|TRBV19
TGTGCCAGTAGTATGGATGCGGGGAGGACTGAAGCTTTCTTT
CASSMDAGRTEAFF
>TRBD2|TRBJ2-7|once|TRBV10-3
TGTGCCATCAGTGAGTCGGGAGGGGTTGGCGAGCAGTACTTC
CAISESGGVGEQYF
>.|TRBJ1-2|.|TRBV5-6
TGTGCCAGCAGCCGCGACAGCACTAACTATGGCTACACCTTC
CASSRDSTNYGYTF
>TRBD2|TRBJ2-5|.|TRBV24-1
TGTGCCACCAGTCTCAGCGGGGGGCAAGAGACCCAGTACTTC
CATSLSGGQETQYF
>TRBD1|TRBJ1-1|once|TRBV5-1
TGCGCCAGCAGCGCCGGGGACAGGGAGATTGGGGCTTTCTTT
CASSAGDREIGAFF
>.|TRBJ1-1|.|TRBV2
TGTGCCAGCAGTGACAGGAACACTGAAGCTTTCTTT
CASSDRNTEAFF
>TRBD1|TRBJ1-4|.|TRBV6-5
TGTGCCAGCAGTTACTCCGGGACAGCAACTAATGAAAAACTGTTTTTT
CASSYSGTATNEKLFF
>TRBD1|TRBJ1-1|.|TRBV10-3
TGTGCCATCAGTGTTGACAGGGGGAACACTGAAGCTTTCTTT
CAISVDRGNTEAFF
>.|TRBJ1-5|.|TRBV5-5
TGTGCCAGCAGCTTTCTAGGTGGCGATCAGCCCCAGCATTTT
CASSFLGGDQPQHF
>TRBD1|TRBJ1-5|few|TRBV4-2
TGTGCCAGCAGCCAGAGGGGACAGGGGTATCAGCCCCAGCATTTT
CASSQRGQGYQPQHF
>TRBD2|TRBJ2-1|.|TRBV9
TGTGCCAGCAGCGTAGGCGGCCTAGCGGGGGGAAATGAGCAGTTCTTC
CASSVGGLAGGNEQFF
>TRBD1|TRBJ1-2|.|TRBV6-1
TGTGCCAGCAGTGAAATTGGACAGGGTTTTGGTGGCTACACCTTC
CASSEIGQGFGGYTF
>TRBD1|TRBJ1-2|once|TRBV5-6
TGTGCCAGCAGCTATGGACAGGTGGCGGATGGCTACACCTTC
CASSYGQVADGYTF
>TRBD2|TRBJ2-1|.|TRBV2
TGTGCCAGCTTATTACCGGGACTAGCGGGACGTAATGAGCAGTTCTTC
CASLLPGLAGRNEQFF
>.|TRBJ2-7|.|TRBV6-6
TGTGCCAGCAGTTTTAAAGACACTTTGTTTTACGAGCAGTACTTC
CASSFKDTLFYEQYF
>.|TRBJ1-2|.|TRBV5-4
TGTGCCAGCAGCTTAAGTCGAGGTTTGTCTAACTATGGCTACACCTTC
CASSLSRGLSNYGYTF